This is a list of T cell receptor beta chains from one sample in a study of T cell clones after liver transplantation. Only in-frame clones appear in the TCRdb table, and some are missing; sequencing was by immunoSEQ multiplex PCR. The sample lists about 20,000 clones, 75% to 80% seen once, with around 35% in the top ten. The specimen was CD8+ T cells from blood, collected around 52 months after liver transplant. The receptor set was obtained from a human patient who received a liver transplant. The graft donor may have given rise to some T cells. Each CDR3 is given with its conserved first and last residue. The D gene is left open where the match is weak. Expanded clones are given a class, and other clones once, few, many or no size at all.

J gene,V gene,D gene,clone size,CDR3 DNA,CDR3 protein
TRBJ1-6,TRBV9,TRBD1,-,TGTGCCAGCAGCGTAGCCCCGGACAGGGCGAATAATTCACCCCTCCACTTT,CASSVAPDRANNSPLHF
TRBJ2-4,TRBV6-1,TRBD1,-,TGTGCCAGCAGTGAAGCCGGGACAGGGAGGAACATTCAGTACTTC,CASSEAGTGRNIQYF
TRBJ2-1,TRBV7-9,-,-,TGTGCCAGCAGCCTGTCTACAGGGAAGTTTAAAGGTGAGCAGTTCTTC,CASSLSTGKFKGEQFF
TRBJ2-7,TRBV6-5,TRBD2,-,TGTGCCAGCAGTTACGGGGCGGGGGGCGACGAGCAGTACTTC,CASSYGAGGDEQYF
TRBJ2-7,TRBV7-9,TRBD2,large,TGTGCCAGCAGCTTTGGGACTAGCGGGGGTGGTGAGCAGTACTTC,CASSFGTSGGGEQYF
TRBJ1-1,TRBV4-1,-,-,TGCGCCAGCAGCCAAGTCCTGAACACTGAAGCTTTCTTT,CASSQVLNTEAFF
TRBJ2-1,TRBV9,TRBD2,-,TGTGCCAGCAGCCCCAGGACTAGCGGGGGGGCATTCGAGCAGTTCTTC,CASSPRTSGGAFEQFF
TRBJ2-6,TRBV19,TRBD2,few,TGTGCCAGTAGTATACACTCGTCGACGGGGGGCTCTGGGGCCAACGTCCTGACTTTC,CASSIHSSTGGSGANVLTF
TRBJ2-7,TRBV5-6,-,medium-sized,TGTGCCAGCAGCGGTCCCGGACCGGCCTACTACGAGCAGTACTTC,CASSGPGPAYYEQYF
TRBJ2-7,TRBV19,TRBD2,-,TGTGCCAGTAGTATCTACCGCGGGAGCTACGAGCAGTACTTC,CASSIYRGSYEQYF
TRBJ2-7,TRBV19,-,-,TGTGCCAGTAGTATCGAGCTTTCCTACGAGCAGTACTTC,CASSIELSYEQYF
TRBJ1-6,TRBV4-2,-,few,TGTGCCAGCAGCCAAGATTCACCCCTCCACTTT,CASSQDSPLHF
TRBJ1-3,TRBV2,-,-,TGTGCCAGCAGTTCCGGTGGAAACACCATATATTTT,CASSSGGNTIYF
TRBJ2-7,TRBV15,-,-,TGTGCCACCAGCGGAGAAGGGACCTACGAGCAGTACTTC,CATSGEGTYEQYF
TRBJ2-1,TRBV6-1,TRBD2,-,TGTGCCAGCAGTGAAGAACCGCTAGCGGGGGAGGATGAGCAGTTCTTC,CASSEEPLAGEDEQFF
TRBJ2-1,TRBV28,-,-,TGTGCCAGCACTGTCGGGGGACTTTACAATGAGCAGTTCTTC,CASTVGGLYNEQFF
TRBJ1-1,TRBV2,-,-,TGTGCCAGCAGGTCCGTACTTGAAGCTTTCTTT,CASRSVLEAFF
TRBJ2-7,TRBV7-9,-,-,TGTGCCAGCAGCTTACCACTAGCAGGGGGGCGATCCTACGAGCAGTACTTC,CASSLPLAGGRSYEQYF
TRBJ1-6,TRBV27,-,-,TGTGCCAGCAGCACACGGGCAGGGCTTAATTCACCCCTCCACTTT,CASSTRAGLNSPLHF
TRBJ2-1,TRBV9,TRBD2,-,TGTGCCAGCAGCGTAGAGGAATTCTGGCTAGCGGGGGCCCGCAATGAGCAGTTCTTC,CASSVEEFWLAGARNEQFF
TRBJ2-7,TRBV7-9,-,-,TGTGCCAGCAGCTTTATAGGGGGGAACGAGCAGTACTTC,CASSFIGGNEQYF
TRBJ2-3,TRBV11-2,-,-,TGTGCCAGCAGCTTAGAGGACACAGATACGCAGTATTTT,CASSLEDTDTQYF
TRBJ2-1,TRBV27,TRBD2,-,TGTGCCAGCAGTTTAGGACTAGCGGGGACTGAGCAGTTCTTC,CASSLGLAGTEQFF
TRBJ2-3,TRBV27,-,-,TGTGCCAGCACCCTATTAAAGCCTGAGGGCACAGATACGCAGTATTTT,CASTLLKPEGTDTQYF
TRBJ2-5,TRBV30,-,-,TGTGCCTGGAGTGTCGGGCTAGCAGGGGAGACCCAGTACTTC,CAWSVGLAGETQYF
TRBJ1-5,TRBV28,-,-,TGTGCCAGCAGTCCGGGATACAATCAGCCCCAGCATTTT,CASSPGYNQPQHF
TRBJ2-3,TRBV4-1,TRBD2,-,TGCGCCAGCAGCCATCTCACTAGCGGGGGTGTAGGTACGCAGTATTTT,CASSHLTSGGVGTQYF
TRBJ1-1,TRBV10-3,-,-,TGTGCCATCAGGGGCGGAGAGGGTGGTGAAGCTTTCTTT,CAIRGGEGGEAFF
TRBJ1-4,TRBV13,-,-,TGTGCCAGCAGCTCCCTTAAGGAAGGGACTAATGAAAAACTGTTTTTT,CASSSLKEGTNEKLFF
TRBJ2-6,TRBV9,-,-,TGTGCCAGCAGCGGATCTGGGGCCAACGTCCTGACTTTC,CASSGSGANVLTF
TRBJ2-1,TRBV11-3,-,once,TGTGCCAGCAGCTCGCTGGACAGCAACAATGAGCAGTTCTTC,CASSSLDSNNEQFF
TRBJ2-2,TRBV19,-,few,TGTGCCAGTAGTGGGCGGACACCTAATACCGGGGAGCTGTTTTTT,CASSGRTPNTGELFF
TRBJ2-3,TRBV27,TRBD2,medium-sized,TGTGCCAGCAAACTAGCGGGAGGCACAGATACGCAGTATTTT,CASKLAGGTDTQYF
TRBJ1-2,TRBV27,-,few,TGTGCCAGCAGCCAGGGATTAACAGGGTATGGCTACACCTTC,CASSQGLTGYGYTF
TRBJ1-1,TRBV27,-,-,TGTGCCAGCAGAATTCTCCAGGGGACTGAAGCTTTCTTT,CASRILQGTEAFF